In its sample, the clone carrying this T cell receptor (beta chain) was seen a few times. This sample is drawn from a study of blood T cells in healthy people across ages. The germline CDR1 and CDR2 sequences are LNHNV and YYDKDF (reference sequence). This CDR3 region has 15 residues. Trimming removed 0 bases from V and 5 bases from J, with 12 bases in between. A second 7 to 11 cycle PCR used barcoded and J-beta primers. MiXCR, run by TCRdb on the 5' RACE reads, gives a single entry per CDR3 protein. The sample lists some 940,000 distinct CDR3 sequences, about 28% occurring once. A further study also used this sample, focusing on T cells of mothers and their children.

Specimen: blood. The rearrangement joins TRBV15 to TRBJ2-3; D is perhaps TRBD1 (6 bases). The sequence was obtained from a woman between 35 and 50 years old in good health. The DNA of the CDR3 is TGTGCCACCAGCAGAGACGGACAGTTTAGAGATACGCAGTATTTT. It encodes CATSRDGQFRDTQYF.